The present T cell receptor (beta chain) was sequenced within a study of blood T cell repertoires in COVID-19. Per the original data handling: Researchers report that nucleated cell counts were estimated from reference gene primer amplification. Libraries were prepared by immunoSEQ multiplex PCR; TCRdb keeps only in-frame clonotypes and omits some of them. That table supplies the V and J calls and clone size; D and trimming were determined from the DNA. The table shows a few hundred thousand clones, with roughly 77% occurring only once. Trimming cost V 3 bases and J 7 bases; bases outside gene matches: 8. The CDR3 loop spans 13 amino acids. Germline V gives CDR1 GTSNPN, CDR2 SVGIG (reference sequence).

This sequence joins TRBV30 and TRBJ2-5, with TRBD2 matching over 7 bases. The sample was peripheral blood. This TCR derives from a human donor with acute or convalescent COVID-19. The donor label of this sample is uncertain. The CDR3 nucleotides read TGTGCCTGGAGGCGGGAAGGGAGGGGGACCCAGTACTTC. The encoded protein is CAWRREGRGTQYF.